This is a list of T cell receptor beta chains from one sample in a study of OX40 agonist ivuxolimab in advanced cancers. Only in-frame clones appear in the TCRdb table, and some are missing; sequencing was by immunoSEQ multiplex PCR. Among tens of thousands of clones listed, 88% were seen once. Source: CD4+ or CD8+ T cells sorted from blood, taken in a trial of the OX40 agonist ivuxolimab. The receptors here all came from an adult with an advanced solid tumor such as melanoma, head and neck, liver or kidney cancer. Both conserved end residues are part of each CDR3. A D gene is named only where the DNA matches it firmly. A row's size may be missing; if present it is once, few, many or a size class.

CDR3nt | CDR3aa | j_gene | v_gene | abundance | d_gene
TGTGCCAGCAGTCCACAACCCAGGGGGACTGAAGCTTTCTTT | CASSPQPRGTEAFF | TRBJ1-1 | TRBV27 | NA | TRBD1
TGTGCCAGCAGTTACTCGCTGGAGGATGGCTACACCTTC | CASSYSLEDGYTF | TRBJ1-2 | TRBV6-6 | NA | NA
TGTGCCAGCAGTTTGGGGACGGTTCAGCCCCAGCATTTT | CASSLGTVQPQHF | TRBJ1-5 | TRBV28 | NA | NA
TGTGCCGGGAGAGGGGAAACTGGGGCCAACGTCCTGACTTTC | CAGRGETGANVLTF | TRBJ2-6 | TRBV7-9 | NA | NA
TGTGCCAGCAGCTTGTTCCTAGCGGGAGCAGATACGCAGTATTTT | CASSLFLAGADTQYF | TRBJ2-3 | TRBV5-6 | NA | TRBD2
TGTGCCAGCAGCCCTCAAAGCGGGAGTTTTGACGGGGAGCTGTTTTTT | CASSPQSGSFDGELFF | TRBJ2-2 | TRBV9 | NA | TRBD2
TGCGCCAGCAGCCAAGAGGGCAATGAGCAGTTCTTC | CASSQEGNEQFF | TRBJ2-1 | TRBV4-1 | NA | NA
TGTGCCAGCAGCTTAGATGTGAACACTGAAGCTTTCTTT | CASSLDVNTEAFF | TRBJ1-1 | TRBV11-3 | NA | NA
TGTGCCAGCAGCCCCGGACTCTTGGCCGGCTACACCTTC | CASSPGLLAGYTF | TRBJ1-2 | TRBV6-5 | NA | NA
TGTGCCAGCAGTGTTCAGGGGAGCGGGGAGCTGTTTTTT | CASSVQGSGELFF | TRBJ2-2 | TRBV25-1 | NA | NA
TGTGCCAGCAGTTTATGGCAGGGGGATCAGCCCCAGCATTTT | CASSLWQGDQPQHF | TRBJ1-5 | TRBV27 | NA | TRBD1
TGTGCCAGCAGCCACGACTATGGCTACACCTTC | CASSHDYGYTF | TRBJ1-2 | TRBV7-2 | NA | NA
TGTGCCATCGGGACTAGCGGCAATGAGCAGTTCTTC | CAIGTSGNEQFF | TRBJ2-1 | TRBV11-2 | NA | TRBD2
TGTGCCAGCAGTTATGGGGACGGTACCTACGAGCAGTACTTC | CASSYGDGTYEQYF | TRBJ2-7 | TRBV6-5 | NA | NA
TGTGCCAGCAGCTTCGGAGGACAGATTTACAATGAGCAGTTCTTC | CASSFGGQIYNEQFF | TRBJ2-1 | TRBV5-6 | NA | NA
TGTGCCAGCAGTTATGGACCGATGGGCTCGGGCTACACCTTC | CASSYGPMGSGYTF | TRBJ1-2 | TRBV6-5 | NA | NA
TGTGCCAGCAGTGACCGACAGACAGGGATTAATGAAAAACTGTTTTTT | CASSDRQTGINEKLFF | TRBJ1-4 | TRBV6-1 | NA | TRBD1
TGTGCCAGCACCGAATGGGCTAGCGGGGGCCCAAATGAGCAGTTCTTC | CASTEWASGGPNEQFF | TRBJ2-1 | TRBV2 | NA | TRBD2
TGTGCCAGCAGTTTGGATGGATACAATGAGCAGTTCTTC | CASSLDGYNEQFF | TRBJ2-1 | TRBV27 | NA | NA
TGTGCCAGCAGCTTAAAAGGATTGGGCTACACCTTC | CASSLKGLGYTF | TRBJ1-2 | TRBV14 | NA | NA
TGTGCCAGCCAGGGTACAGATACGCAGTATTTT | CASQGTDTQYF | TRBJ2-3 | TRBV5-4 | NA | NA
TGTGCCAGTACCGGGGACAGGGGAGGTGTGAATCAGCCCCAGCATTTT | CASTGDRGGVNQPQHF | TRBJ1-5 | TRBV19 | NA | TRBD1
TGCGCCAGCAGCCCAGGGGTGAACACTGAAGCTTTCTTT | CASSPGVNTEAFF | TRBJ1-1 | TRBV4-1 | medium-sized | NA
TGTGCCAGCAGCTTATCGGACTTCGAATTCGCACCCCTCCACTTT | CASSLSDFEFAPLHF | TRBJ1-6 | TRBV7-9 | NA | NA
TGTGCCAGCAGGTTGGGGTCCTACGAGCAGTACTTC | CASRLGSYEQYF | TRBJ2-7 | TRBV28 | NA | NA
TGTGCCAGCAGTGTAACCAACAGGGTAGAAAAATTGAACACTGAAGCTTTCTTT | CASSVTNRVEKLNTEAFF | TRBJ1-1 | TRBV2 | NA | NA
TGTGCCAGCAGTCAGGACCCGACCCAGTACTTC | CASSQDPTQYF | TRBJ2-5 | TRBV28 | NA | NA
TGCGCCAGCAGCCAAGTTGAGGCTTCCCCTGAAGCTTTCTTT | CASSQVEASPEAFF | TRBJ1-1 | TRBV4-1 | NA | NA
TGTGCCAGCAGCCGAAGTGGAGGGGAGACCCAGTACTTC | CASSRSGGETQYF | TRBJ2-5 | TRBV7-9 | NA | NA